A single sample is the source of the 30 T cell receptor beta chains below, sequenced in a study of siplizumab effects on memory and regulatory T cells. Some clones are missing from TCRdb's copy, which holds only in-frame ones; the method was immunoSEQ multiplex PCR. Of 110,000 or so clones in the sample, around 92% were seen once. Source material: Tregs sorted from blood. Receptor source: a human donor in good health.

The chain links TRBV18 to TRBJ1-2; D is unresolved. Trimming removed 2 bases at V and 1 base at J, with 5 bases between. This CDR3 is 13 amino acids long. The germline V gene encodes CDR1 KGHSH and CDR2 LQKENI. The CDR3 DNA sequence: TGTGCCAGCTCACCATCGGTTAACTATGGCTACACCTTC. This codes for CASSPSVNYGYTF.

The chain has TRBV7-2 and TRBJ1-1, with 8 bases identical to TRBD1. Germline loops: CDR1 SGHTA, CDR2 FQGNSA. After removal of 5 bases from V and 4 bases from J, the junction contained 6 bases not matched to a gene. This CDR3 is 14 amino acids long. CDR3 region: CASSGQGLGTEAFF. The CDR3 region has the DNA TGTGCCAGCAGCGGACAGGGTTTAGGCACTGAAGCTTTCTTT. The entire variable domain, with the rest obtained from reference TRBV7-2 and TRBJ1-1, is as follows: GAGVSQSPSNKVTEKGKDVELRCDPISGHTALYWYRQSLGQGLEFLIYFQGNSAPDKSGLPSDRFSAERTGGSVSTLTIQRTQQEDSAVYLCASSGQGLGTEAFFGQGTRLTVV.

The rearrangement uses TRBV11-2 and TRBJ2-1, with TRBD2 identical over 12 bases. J lost 7 bases, V lost 1 base, and 8 bases had no gene match. Germline CDR1 reads SGHAT; CDR2 reads FQNNGV. The CDR3 extends over 17 amino acids. The CDR3: CASSLGVTSGRVNEQFF. In nucleotides, the CDR3 is TGTGCCAGCAGCTTAGGGGTGACTAGCGGGAGAGTTAATGAGCAGTTCTTC.

The chain employs TRBV9 and TRBJ2-1; 7 positions match TRBD2. The CDR3 is 15 residues long. Germline V gene sequence: CDR1 SGDLS, CDR2 YYNGEE. V gave up 7 bases and J gave up 10 bases; unmatched junction bases: 17. The CDR3 DNA reads as TGTGCCAGCGGGGGGGACTCCTTTTTAAGGATCGAGCAGTTCTTC. It specifies CASGGDSFLRIEQFF.

The chain combines TRBV6-5 with TRBJ1-1; no definite D call. The germline gives CDR1 MNHEY, CDR2 SVGAGI. The CDR3 covers 16 residues. V was cut by 3 bases and J by 3 bases, with 17 bases left in between. CDR3 sequence: CASSYSPAGWDTEAFF. CDR3 bases: TGTGCCAGCAGTTATAGCCCAGCCGGGTGGGACACTGAAGCTTTCTTT.

The V call is TRBV29-1, the J call TRBJ1-2; D is uncertain. Trimming removed 4 bases from V and 1 base from J, with 4 bases in between. The CDR3 spans 11 residues. Germline V gene data show CDR1 as SQVTM and CDR2 as ANQGSEA. CDR3 DNA sequence: TGCAGCGTTGGTGGTAACTATGGCTACACCTTC. Translation gives CSVGGNYGYTF. Based on the CDR3 plus reference TRBV29-1 and TRBJ1-2, the full variable domain is SAVISQKPSRDICQRGTSLTIQCQVDSQVTMMFWYRQQPGQSLTLIATANQGSEATYESGFVIDKFPISRPNLTFSTLTVSNMSPEDSSIYLCSVGGNYGYTFGSGTRLTVV.

The V call is TRBV5-6, the J call TRBJ2-2, with D tentatively TRBD2 (5 bases). Per the germline V gene, CDR1 is SGHDT and CDR2 is YYEEEE. Deletions cut 5 bases from V and 2 bases from J, with 10 bases between. CDR3 length: 14 residues. The CDR3 loop is CASRDGINTGELFF. The CDR3 DNA follows: TGTGCCAGCAGGGACGGGATCAACACCGGGGAGCTGTTTTTT.

This chain's CDR3 is CASRYQGINTGELFF. In DNA form, the CDR3 reads TGTGCCAGCAGATATCAGGGAATCAACACCGGGGAGCTGTTTTTT. The chain employs TRBV6-1 and TRBJ2-2, with D perhaps TRBD1 (5 bases). Trimming cost V 6 bases and J 2 bases, with 13 bases left between them. Germline-derived CDR1 and CDR2 are MNHNS and SASEGT. The CDR3 is 15 residues long.

V and J are TRBV6-4 and TRBJ2-3, with 9 bases aligning to TRBD2. Trimming at V came to 4 bases and at J to 1 base, leaving 6 bases not matched to a gene. Germline CDR1 and CDR2: MRHNA and SNTAGT. The CDR3 extends over 16 amino acids. The CDR3 sequence: CASSAGTSPRTDTQYF. The CDR3 DNA reads TGTGCCAGCAGTGCCGGGACTAGCCCTCGCACAGATACGCAGTATTTT.

The V and J genes are TRBV9 and TRBJ2-6; D may be TRBD2 (7 bases). V lost 4 bases to trimming and J lost 0 bases, with 20 bases between them. The CDR3 is made up of 19 amino acids. The germline V gene encodes CDR1 SGDLS and CDR2 YYNGEE. In nucleotides, the CDR3 is TGTGCCAGCAGCCCCCGCGGCGGGGGCTTACCCTCTGGGGCCAACGTCCTGACTTTC. Amino acids: CASSPRGGGLPSGANVLTF.

The chain carries TRBV18 and TRBJ1-3, with D unresolved. V was shortened by 11 bases and J by 0 bases, with 8 bases between the two germline ends. CDR3 length: 12 residues. Germline lookup yields CDR1 KGHSH and CDR2 LQKENI. CDR3 nucleotide sequence: TGTGCCGCCGGTCTCTCTGGAAACACCATATATTTT. Its protein product is CAAGLSGNTIYF.

CDR3 sequence: CATSRNSGAYNEQFF. The CDR3 bases are TGTGCCACCAGCAGGAATAGCGGGGCCTACAATGAGCAGTTCTTC. V usage is TRBV15 and J usage is TRBJ2-1; 8 bases agree with TRBD2. CDR1 LNHNV and CDR2 YYDKDF come from the germline V gene (reference sequence). The V and J ends lost 3 bases and 2 bases, in that order; junction bases with no gene match: 3. This CDR3 comprises 15 residues.

To note about this clone: A junction end diverges from the germline sequence, so it may reflect a read error. The gene calls are TRBV6-1 and TRBJ2-7; D remains unclear. This CDR3 has 16 residues. CDR1 and CDR2 from the germline V gene are MNHNS and SASEGT. The CDR3: CASSKAGSMVGYEQYF. The CDR3 nucleotides read TGTGCCAGCAGTAAAGCCGGGTCAATGGTGGGCTACGAGCAGTACTTC.

The CDR3 here is CASSPGTGRSYNEQFF. In nucleotides, the CDR3 is TGCGCCAGCAGCCCCGGGACTGGTCGCTCCTACAATGAGCAGTTCTTC. The chain links TRBV5-1 to TRBJ2-1; weak D call: TRBD2 (6 bases). The germline V gene has CDR1 SGHRS and CDR2 YFSETQ. This CDR3 contains 16 residues. V was trimmed by 4 bases and J by 0 bases, leaving 14 bases between them. Together with reference TRBV5-1 and TRBJ2-1, the CDR3 gives the full variable domain: KAGVTQTPRYLIKTRGQQVTLSCSPISGHRSVSWYQQTPGQGLQFLFEYFSETQRNKGNFPGRFSGRQFSNSRSEMNVSTLELGDSALYLCASSPGTGRSYNEQFFGPGTRLTVL.

With respect to this clone: One end of the junction does not line up with germline, which may come from a read error. This chain uses TRBV2 with TRBJ2-1; perhaps TRBD2 as D (5 bases). The CDR3 runs 13 residues. Germline V gene sequence: CDR1 SNHLY, CDR2 FYNNEI. CDR3 DNA: TGTGCCAGCAGTGAAACTCCAACTAGACCCTGGATCTTC. Protein: CASSETPTRPWIF. Using reference TRBV2 and TRBJ2-1 for the parts outside the CDR3, the full variable domain is EPEVTQTPSHQVTQMGQEVILRCVPISNHLYFYWYRQILGQKVEFLVSFYNNEISEKSEIFDDQFSVERPDGSNFTLKIRSTKLEDSAMYFCASSETPTRPWIFGPGTRLTVL.

The chain couples TRBV7-8 to TRBJ2-2, with D tentatively TRBD2 (7 bases). Per the germline V gene, CDR1 is SGHVS and CDR2 is FQNEAQ. V lost 6 bases and J 4 bases, leaving 18 bases between the germline ends. The CDR3 sequence is 16 residues long. The CDR3 loop reads CASRALGGALTGELFF. The CDR3 DNA sequence: TGTGCCAGCAGGGCATTGGGGGGGGCTCTCACCGGGGAGCTGTTTTTT.

This sequence joins TRBV7-9 and TRBJ1-5; D not certain. This CDR3 has 13 residues. Germline-derived CDR1 and CDR2 are SEHNR and FQNEAQ (reference sequence). V dropped 5 bases and J dropped 11 bases, with 16 bases sitting between them. Here the CDR3 reads CASSQGPGPAQHF. Written as DNA, the CDR3 is TGTGCCAGCAGCCAAGGACCGGGCCCGGCCCAGCATTTT.

This chain joins TRBV6-6 and TRBJ2-1; 13 bases align to TRBD2. The CDR3 consists of 14 residues. Germline CDR1 and CDR2: MNHNY and SVGAGI (reference sequence). V dropped 7 bases and J dropped 8; count of bases not matched to a gene: 5. The DNA for the CDR3 is TGTGCCAGCAAGACTAGCGGGGGGAGGGATGAGCAGTTCTTC. Its protein is CASKTSGGRDEQFF.

The chain couples TRBV6-5 to TRBJ1-6; weak D call: TRBD1 (5 bases). CDR3 length: 13 amino acids. Germline CDR1 and CDR2: MNHEY and SVGAGI. Trimming shortened V by 0 bases and J by 9 bases, and 6 bases separated the two germline ends. CDR3 loop: CASSYSRGSPLHF. DNA of the CDR3: TGTGCCAGCAGTTACTCAAGGGGTTCACCCCTCCACTTT.

The genes are TRBV7-3 and TRBJ1-1, with no clear D. This CDR3 region has 13 residues. Trimming removed 6 bases from V and 2 bases from J, with 10 bases in between. The germline V gene has CDR1 SGHTA and CDR2 FQGTGA. The CDR3 sequence: CASSNDQNTEAFF. The CDR3 region has the DNA TGTGCCAGCAGTAATGACCAAAACACTGAAGCTTTCTTT.

The chain carries TRBV5-1 and TRBJ2-7; 7 positions agree with TRBD2. CDR1 is SGHRS and CDR2 is YFSETQ in the germline V gene. This CDR3 contains 17 residues. Germline trimming cut 4 bases from V and 0 bases from J; bases unmatched to any gene: 13. The CDR3 DNA follows: TGCGCCAGCAGCCTACCCGGGGTGGGAGGGATCTCCTACGAGCAGTACTTC. Encoded protein: CASSLPGVGGISYEQYF. Based on the CDR3 plus reference TRBV5-1 and TRBJ2-7, the full variable domain is KAGVTQTPRYLIKTRGQQVTLSCSPISGHRSVSWYQQTPGQGLQFLFEYFSETQRNKGNFPGRFSGRQFSNSRSEMNVSTLELGDSALYLCASSLPGVGGISYEQYFGPGTRLTVT.

The chain has TRBV27 and TRBJ2-7, with TRBD1 matching 7 bases. The CDR3 is made up of 14 amino acids. Losses at the gene ends were 5 bases for V and 4 bases for J; bases not matched to a gene: 8. Germline CDR1 reads MNHEY; CDR2 reads SMNVEV (reference sequence). CDR3 coding DNA: TGTGCCAGCAGTGCTACAGGGGCGGTTTACGAGCAGTACTTC. Translation gives CASSATGAVYEQYF.

The CDR3 region has the DNA TGTGCCAGCAGCTTAGTCCGGGGCACCGGGGAGCTGTTTTTT. Protein sequence: CASSLVRGTGELFF. The chain is built from TRBV11-2 and TRBJ2-2, with D perhaps matching TRBD2 (5 bases). The CDR3 extends over 14 amino acids. Germline assignment: CDR1 SGHAT and CDR2 FQNNGV. V gave up 1 base and J gave up 4 bases, with 7 bases separating them.

This clone was seen only once. V gene TRBV19 combines with J gene TRBJ2-2; D perhaps matches TRBD2 (6 bases). Per germline, CDR1 LNHDA and CDR2 SQIVND (reference sequence). Trimming removed 9 bases at V and 5 bases at J, with 19 bases between. CDR3 length: 15 amino acids. This CDR3 reads CASRRRRESTGELFF. In DNA form, the CDR3 reads TGTGCCAGCCGACGGAGGAGGGAAAGTACCGGGGAGCTGTTTTTT. The whole variable domain, filled in from reference TRBV19 and TRBJ2-2, reads DGGITQSPKYLFRKEGQNVTLSCEQNLNHDAMYWYRQDPGQGLRLIYYSQIVNDFQKGDIAEGYSVSREKKESFPLTVTSAQKNPTAFYLCASRRRRESTGELFFGEGSRLTVL.

The CDR3 loop is CASSEDSSGGYEQYF. CDR3 bases: TGCGCCAGCAGTGAGGATTCTAGCGGGGGCTACGAGCAGTACTTC. The chain links TRBV10-1 to TRBJ2-7; 10 nucleotides line up with TRBD2. Losses at the gene ends were 2 bases for V and 3 bases for J; bases not matched to a gene: 4. The CDR3 totals 15 residues. CDR1 and CDR2 (germline): WNHNN, SYGVQD (reference sequence).

This clone was seen more than once but under ten times. This chain uses TRBV10-3 with TRBJ1-1; D unclear. The ends were cut back, 2 bases at V and 4 bases at J, with 2 bases in the middle. This CDR3 is built from 11 residues. The V gene's germline CDR1 is ENHRY and CDR2 SYGVKD. In DNA form, the CDR3 reads TGTGCCATCAGTGAGACCACTGAAGCTTTCTTT. Its translation: CAISETTEAFF.

The gene calls are TRBV14 and TRBJ1-2; D is perhaps TRBD1 (5 bases). Germline-derived CDR1 and CDR2 are SGHDN and FVKESK. The V gene lost 0 bases and the J gene lost 7 bases, with 15 bases spanning the gap. CDR3 length: 15 residues. CDR3 region: CASSQERLGGLGYTF. Here the CDR3 DNA reads TGTGCCAGCAGCCAAGAGAGGTTGGGGGGACTTGGCTACACCTTC.

The chain is built from TRBV7-8 and TRBJ2-3, with D perhaps matching TRBD1 (7 bases). The CDR3 runs 14 residues. Germline CDR1 and CDR2: SGHVS and FQNEAQ. The V end was cut by 5 bases, the J end by 3 bases, with 12 bases between. CDR3 nucleotide sequence: TGTGCCAGCAGCCGCGGGACAGAGACAGATACGCAGTATTTT. Protein sequence: CASSRGTETDTQYF.

Concerning this clone itself: Mismatch with germline at one junction end may stem from a read error. The chain joins TRBV29-1 to TRBJ2-5; the match to TRBD1 covers 7 bases. Germline CDR1 is SQVTM and CDR2 is ANQGSEA. The CDR3 runs 15 residues. CDR3 residues: CSVVDRAVLQGTQYF. The CDR3 region has the DNA TGCAGCGTCGTCGACAGGGCGGTCCTTCAAGGGACCCAGTACTTC.

This rearrangement joins TRBV7-7 to TRBJ2-7; D is unclear. Trimming removed 5 bases from V and 0 bases from J, with 8 bases in between. This CDR3 has 13 amino acids. Germline CDR1 SSHAT, CDR2 FNYEAQ (reference sequence). Written as DNA, the CDR3 is TGTGCCAGCAGCGCCGCCAGCTCCTACGAGCAGTACTTC. Its translation is CASSAASSYEQYF.